Here is one TCR beta chain with its context. This receptor's antigen is unknown. No base qualities exist here, and no much larger clone lies one base off it. The germline V gene specifies MGHRA as CDR1 and YSYEKL as CDR2. Trimming at the junction amounts to 1 base on V and 0 bases on J, and the germline ends lie 13 bases apart. Spanning cysteine to phenylalanine, the CDR3 consists of 17 amino acids. The read is trimmed to its CDR3 DNA, 51 bases read in frame from base 1. The record originates from a study of OX40 agonist ivuxolimab in advanced cancers. General notes on the study: The costimulatory receptor OX40 (CD134) was targeted by ivuxolimab, a fully human IgG2 agonistic monoclonal antibody. Intravenous ivuxolimab was administered to patients every 2 weeks at six dose levels: 0.01, 0.1, 0.3, 1.5, 3 and 10 mg/kg. The paper describes the monotherapy dose-escalation part (N = 52 patients) of the phase I trial of ivuxolimab. Patients were allowed to have had prior anti-PD-1, anti-PD-L1 or anti-CTLA-4 therapy, and around 40% of the dose-escalation patients had previously received checkpoint inhibitors. The point of sequencing TCRbeta in the periphery was to test whether ivuxolimab changed TCR sequence diversity and drove clonal T-cell expansion. Partial responses were achieved by three dose-escalation patients, of whom one had hepatocellular carcinoma and two had cutaneous melanoma. Of the approximately 50 patients in dose escalation, about 20 had hepatocellular carcinoma, some 15 had melanoma, 9 had renal cell carcinoma and 9 had head and neck cancer. A male proportion of around 83% and a mean age of 60 years, ranging from roughly 23 to 85, were recorded for the dose-escalation cohort.

Patients with a history of autoimmune disease or receiving systemic immunosuppression were excluded from the trial. Peripheral blood for TCR sequencing was drawn from every dose cohort at baseline, at cycle 4 day 1 and at cycle 7 day 1. The samples were drawn from a first-in-human, open-label, multicenter phase I dose-escalation trial of ivuxolimab. The trial enrolled adults with locally advanced or metastatic head and neck squamous cell, hepatocellular, melanoma or renal cell carcinoma. Before TCR sequencing, CD4+ and CD8+ T cells were separately sorted from peripheral blood. Genomic DNA was isolated from the sorted cells so that the TCRbeta CDR3 region could be sequenced. The immunoSEQ Assay was used to sequence the TCRbeta CDR3 regions. The table comes from immuneACCESS by way of TCRdb, which keeps in-frame sequences with V and J called. Part of the clones is missing from these tables; in studies checked, under half for an unresolved V gene and the rest for unknown reasons. A total of tens of thousands of clones appear in this sample, roughly 84% of them only once. The top ten clones comprise roughly 0.6% of the sample.

Results the study describes overall, beyond this receptor: At doses from 0.1 to 3.0 mg/kg, clonal expansion was seen in both CD4+ and CD8+ blood T cells between baseline and week 6. The antigen specificity of the clonally expanded peripheral T cells was not determined. In partial responders in the 0.1-3.0 mg/kg groups, normalized peripheral clonal expansion was found to be among the lowest, especially among CD8+ T cells. Low levels of normalized T-cell clonal expansion were also seen in some patients who did not respond. After ivuxolimab, CD8+ T cells had more expanded clones than CD4+ T cells on average.

The TCR sequence derives from an adult with an advanced solid tumor such as melanoma, head and neck, liver or kidney cancer. The chain is made from TRBV4-1 and TRBJ1-5; no D gene is confidently identified. The sample in question was CD4+ or CD8+ T cells sorted from blood, obtained in a trial of the OX40 agonist ivuxolimab. The CDR3 amino acid sequence is: CASSQVDLGFSNQPQHF. The sequenced DNA is TGCGCCAGCAGCCAAGTCGATCTGGGATTTAGCAATCAGCCCCAGCATTTT.